This entry lists 32 T cell receptor beta chains sequenced from one sample in a study of blood T cell repertoires in COVID-19. This table comes from immunoSEQ multiplex PCR, and its TCRdb copy is limited to in-frame clones, with some not included. The top ten hold more than 1.3% of the sample, which has under 150,000 clones, approximately 84% seen once. Sequenced: peripheral blood. Receptor source: a man in his 60s with acute or convalescent COVID-19.

The chain couples TRBV7-9 to TRBJ1-4, with D perhaps TRBD1 (5 bases). The CDR3 is 15 residues long. CDR1 is SEHNR, CDR2 FQNEAQ, per germline (reference sequence). The V and J ends lost 1 base and 10 bases respectively, with 16 bases between them. In nucleotides, the CDR3 is TGTGCCAGCAGCTTAGGGTCGGCCCCAAGGGGAAAACTGTTTTTT. Its protein is CASSLGSAPRGKLFF.

The chain employs TRBV12-3 or TRBV12-4 and TRBJ1-2, with D perhaps matching TRBD1 (5 bases). This CDR3 has 12 residues. Trimming took 4 bases from V and 4 from J, leaving 7 bases between them. CDR3 sequence: CASSSQGYGYTF. CDR3 DNA sequence: TGTGCCAGCAGTTCGCAGGGCTATGGCTACACCTTC.

The V call is TRBV18, the J call TRBJ2-4; 10 bases line up with TRBD1. The CDR3 spans 20 residues. V was clipped by 3 bases and J by 1 base; unmatched bases: 15. Per germline, CDR1 KGHSH and CDR2 LQKENI. The CDR3 DNA follows: TGTGCCAGCTCACCGGGTACGGGACAGGGGCCTGAAAGGGCCAAAAACATTCAGTACTTC. Translating it yields CASSPGTGQGPERAKNIQYF.

This chain links TRBV28 with TRBJ1-6; TRBD1 might be the D (6 bases). The CDR3 loop spans 14 amino acids. Between the trimmed V and J ends, which lost 5 bases and 9 bases, there was a span of 14 bases. CDR1 is MDHEN and CDR2 is SYDVKM in the germline V gene. CDR3 DNA sequence: TGTGCCAGCAGTGAGGGGAGGGGGGTTTCACCCCTCCACTTT. The encoded protein is CASSEGRGVSPLHF.

This clone was observed a single time. This rearrangement joins TRBV12-3 or TRBV12-4 to TRBJ1-2; the match to TRBD1 covers 8 bases. The J segment lost 7 bases and the V segment lost 6 bases, leaving 1 base of the junction unmatched. This CDR3 comprises 11 residues. The CDR3 loop reads CASRDRAGYTF. Written as DNA, the CDR3 is TGTGCCAGCAGGGACAGGGCTGGCTACACCTTC.

This clone appeared once. This chain uses TRBV28 with TRBJ1-2, with D possibly matching TRBD1 (6 bases). CDR3 size: 15 residues. Trimming shortened V by 1 base and J by 8 bases, and 17 bases separated the two germline ends. Germline V gene lookup returns CDR1 MDHEN and CDR2 SYDVKM. As DNA, the CDR3 is TGTGCCAGCAGTTTATACGGGGTGGAGGGGGGGGGCTACACCTTC. This sequence encodes CASSLYGVEGGGYTF.

This chain uses TRBV10-2 with TRBJ2-7; no definite D call. Germline CDR1 reads WSHSY; CDR2 reads SAAADI. CDR3 length: 12 amino acids. The V gene lost 8 bases and the J gene lost 1 base, with 9 bases spanning the gap. CDR3 loop: CASGDGSYEQYF. DNA for the CDR3: TGCGCCAGCGGAGACGGATCCTACGAGCAGTACTTC.

The chain has TRBV6-5 and TRBJ2-2; a possible D gene is TRBD1 (5 bases). The CDR3 has 13 residues. Germline assignment: CDR1 MNHEY and CDR2 SVGAGI. The ends were cut back, 8 bases at V and 4 bases at J, with 11 bases in the middle. Written as DNA, the CDR3 is TGTGCCAGCCAAGGGGCGGTCACCGGGGAGCTGTTTTTT. It specifies CASQGAVTGELFF.

This chain uses TRBV30 with TRBJ2-3; a weak D match, TRBD2 (5 bases). V shed 5 bases and J shed 0 bases, with 9 bases lying between them. Germline V gene lookup returns CDR1 GTSNPN and CDR2 SVGIG (reference sequence). CDR3 length: 13 residues. The CDR3: CAWGPGSTDTQYF. The CDR3 DNA reads as TGTGCCTGGGGACCGGGGAGCACAGATACGCAGTATTTT.

The V and J genes are TRBV7-9 and TRBJ1-4; 9 bases match TRBD1. Germline assignment: CDR1 SEHNR and CDR2 FQNEAQ (reference sequence). Losses at the gene ends were 3 bases for V and 5 bases for J; bases not matched to a gene: 1. The CDR3 extends over 14 amino acids. The CDR3 loop reads CASSFGTGNEKLFF. The CDR3, as DNA: TGTGCCAGCAGCTTCGGGACAGGGAATGAAAAACTGTTTTTT.

The rearrangement links TRBV5-1 to TRBJ2-5; the D gene is possibly TRBD2 (6 bases). V was pared by 4 bases and J by 5 bases, with 18 bases between. CDR3 length: 15 residues. Germline loops: CDR1 SGHRS, CDR2 YFSETQ. The CDR3 DNA is TGCGCCAGCAGCGGGTCCGGGACTGATTGGGAGACCCAGTACTTC. Its protein product is CASSGSGTDWETQYF. Full variable domain (outside the CDR3, taken from reference TRBV5-1 and TRBJ2-5): KAGVTQTPRYLIKTRGQQVTLSCSPISGHRSVSWYQQTPGQGLQFLFEYFSETQRNKGNFPGRFSGRQFSNSRSEMNVSTLELGDSALYLCASSGSGTDWETQYFGPGTRLLVL.

V is TRBV5-1 and J is TRBJ1-4; a weak D match, TRBD1 (6 bases). Germline-derived CDR1 and CDR2 are SGHRS and YFSETQ. Trimming cost V 4 bases and J 1 base, with 17 bases left between them. The CDR3 has 17 residues. CDR3: CASSLAGDLETNEKLFF. CDR3 nucleotides: TGCGCCAGCAGCCTGGCAGGGGATCTAGAAACTAATGAAAAACTGTTTTTT. Drawing the rest from reference TRBV5-1 and TRBJ1-4, the complete variable domain is KAGVTQTPRYLIKTRGQQVTLSCSPISGHRSVSWYQQTPGQGLQFLFEYFSETQRNKGNFPGRFSGRQFSNSRSEMNVSTLELGDSALYLCASSLAGDLETNEKLFFGSGTQLSVL.

V and J are TRBV18 and TRBJ1-2; D is unclear. The CDR3 sequence is 15 residues long. Per the germline V gene, CDR1 is KGHSH and CDR2 is LQKENI. Trimming stripped 0 bases from V and 1 base from J, with 9 bases between. CDR3 in DNA: TGTGCCAGCTCACCACCGGGCAGCCGTAACTATGGCTACACCTTC. Encoded protein: CASSPPGSRNYGYTF.

This chain connects TRBV28 to TRBJ2-5, with 12 bases identical to TRBD2. CDR3 length equals 14 residues. In germline, CDR1 is MDHEN, CDR2 SYDVKM. The V and J ends lost 6 bases and 4 bases, in that order; junction bases with no gene match: 3. CDR3 residues: CASRLAGGGETQYF. The CDR3 bases are TGTGCCAGCAGACTAGCGGGGGGAGGAGAGACCCAGTACTTC.

The DNA of the CDR3 is TGTGCCAGCAGCTCGGGGACAGCTCACCCCTACGAGCAGTACTTC. Translating it yields CASSSGTAHPYEQYF. The V call is TRBV7-9, the J call TRBJ2-7; 7 bases fit TRBD1. Per germline, CDR1 SEHNR and CDR2 FQNEAQ (reference sequence). The V gene end was trimmed by 4 bases and the J gene end by 2 bases; junction bases not matched to a gene: 8. The CDR3 contains 15 residues.

This clone was recorded at least ten times. The chain links TRBV11-3 to TRBJ2-2; 14 bases align to TRBD2. The CDR3 is made up of 17 amino acids. J was trimmed by 4 bases and V by 5 bases; bases with no gene match: 6. The germline V gene encodes CDR1 SGHNT and CDR2 YENEEA. CDR3 nucleotides: TGTGCCAGCAGCCGTGGACTAGCGGGAGGTTCCACCGGGGAGCTGTTTTTT. As protein: CASSRGLAGGSTGELFF. Supplemented by reference TRBV11-3 and TRBJ2-2, the full variable domain reads EAGVVQSPRYKIIEKKQPVAFWCNPISGHNTLYWYLQNLGQGPELLIRYENEEAVDDSQLPKDRFSAERLKGVDSTLKIQPAELGDSAVYLCASSRGLAGGSTGELFFGEGSRLTVL.

This clone appeared once. V is TRBV19 and J is TRBJ1-5, with D maybe TRBD1 (5 bases). Trimming stripped 6 bases from V and 1 base from J, with 16 bases between. The CDR3 is 16 residues long. Germline CDR1 and CDR2: LNHDA and SQIVND (reference sequence). The CDR3 region is CASSRTRVISNQPQHF. In nucleotides, the CDR3 is TGTGCCAGTAGCCGGACAAGAGTCATAAGCAATCAGCCCCAGCATTTT.

The chain recombines TRBV5-4 with TRBJ1-1; 9 nucleotides match TRBD1. Germline CDR1 is SGHNT and CDR2 is YYREEE (reference sequence). The junction had 8 bases not matched to a gene; V was cut back by 5 bases and J by 0 bases. The CDR3 has 16 amino acids. CDR3 sequence: CASSSGTGSLNTEAFF. CDR3 DNA: TGTGCCAGCAGTTCCGGGACAGGGAGTTTGAACACTGAAGCTTTCTTT. The whole variable domain, remainder taken from reference TRBV5-4 and TRBJ1-1, is ETGVTQSPTHLIKTRGQQVTLRCSSQSGHNTVSWYQQALGQGPQFIFQYYREEENGRGNFPPRFSGLQFPNYSSELNVNALELDDSALYLCASSSGTGSLNTEAFFGQGTRLTVV.

The count of this clone is one. The chain has TRBV21-1 and TRBJ1-6; the table's D call of TRBD1 was not tested on the DNA. TRBV21-1 is a known pseudogene. The length of the CDR3 is 14 residues. The CDR3 protein is CASSFTGLISPLHF. CDR3 in DNA: TGTGCCAGCAGTTTCACAGGCCTGATTTCACCCCTCCACTTT.

The chain uses TRBV3-1 (or the pseudogene TRBV3-2) and TRBJ1-1; TRBD1 might be the D (6 bases). The CDR3 extends over 13 amino acids. The V end lost 0 bases, the J end lost 11 bases, and 13 bases lay between the germline ends. Germline CDR1 LGHDT, CDR2 YNNKEL (reference sequence). The CDR3 loop is CASSQDRGGRAFF. The CDR3 DNA follows: TGTGCCAGCAGCCAAGATCGGGGGGGGCGGGCTTTCTTT.

The rearrangement joins TRBV7-6 to TRBJ1-5; D remains unclear. CDR3 length equals 13 residues. Between the trimmed V and J ends, which lost 3 bases and 3 bases, there was a span of 6 bases. Germline V lookup: CDR1 SGHVS, CDR2 FNYEAQ. The CDR3 DNA is TGTGCCAGCAGCTTGGCGGCCAATCAGCCCCAGCATTTT. As protein: CASSLAANQPQHF.

The J gene is TRBJ1-2, the V gene TRBV5-1; weak D call: TRBD1 (6 bases). Per germline, CDR1 SGHRS and CDR2 YFSETQ. The CDR3 has 15 residues. V lost 4 bases to trimming and J lost 8 bases, with 21 bases between them. CDR3 sequence (DNA): TGCGCCAGCAGCGAGCGTACAGGGAGCGTCGGAGGCTACACCTTC. It translates to CASSERTGSVGGYTF.

The sample holds a few counts of this clone. The chain couples TRBV21-1 to TRBJ2-7; the DNA was not compared with TRBD1, the D call given in the table. TRBV21-1 is a pseudogene. CDR3 length: 16 residues. In nucleotides, the CDR3 is TGTGCCAGCAGCAAAGGACCGACAGAGTACTCCTACGAGCAGTACTTC. Amino acid sequence: CASSKGPTEYSYEQYF.

This clone showed up just once. The J gene is TRBJ1-1, the V gene TRBV12-3 or TRBV12-4; D unresolved. V was pared by 6 bases and J by 1 base, with 6 bases between. The CDR3 is 12 residues long. The CDR3 DNA reads as TGTGCCAGCAGCCCGGGGAACACTGAAGCTTTCTTT. It yields the protein CASSPGNTEAFF.

The chain recombines TRBV15 with TRBJ2-2; the D gene is possibly TRBD2 (6 bases). The CDR3 contains 18 residues. V was pared by 1 base and J by 0 bases, with 15 bases between. Germline values: CDR1 LNHNV, CDR2 YYDKDF (reference sequence). This CDR3 reads CATSRGSGRGPNTGELFF. The CDR3 bases are TGTGCCACCAGCAGAGGATCCGGGCGGGGCCCGAACACCGGGGAGCTGTTTTTT.

This clone has just a few counts. The chain uses TRBV5-1 and TRBJ1-2; D unresolved. Per germline, CDR1 SGHRS and CDR2 YFSETQ. The CDR3 runs to 15 residues. V gave up 0 bases and J gave up 3 bases, with 12 bases separating them. Here the CDR3 DNA reads TGCGCCAGCAGCTTGGGGCAGGTTGTTGACTATGGCTACACCTTC. It translates to CASSLGQVVDYGYTF.

CDR3 sequence (DNA): TGTGCCAGCACCCAGAGACCCGCCGGGGGGAATGAGCAGTTCTTC. This translates into CASTQRPAGGNEQFF. The chain combines TRBV6-5 with TRBJ2-1, with 7 positions matching TRBD2. Germline V gives CDR1 MNHEY, CDR2 SVGAGI. The CDR3 runs to 15 residues. V lost 7 bases to trimming and J lost 7 bases; unmatched junction nucleotides: 13.

This clone was picked up a small number of times. The genes are TRBV30 and TRBJ2-2; D possibly matches TRBD1 or TRBD2 (6 bases each). The CDR3 length is 13 residues. Germline values: CDR1 GTSNPN, CDR2 SVGIG (reference sequence). With 5 bases removed from V and 4 bases from J, the gap between germline ends came to 11 bases. The CDR3 DNA reads as TGTGCCTGGGCGGGACACTCCACCGGGGAGCTGTTTTTT. It encodes CAWAGHSTGELFF.

The chain recombines TRBV7-2 with TRBJ1-4; D is perhaps TRBD1 (5 bases). V was cut by 0 bases and J by 0 bases, with 5 bases left in between. CDR1 is SGHTA and CDR2 is FQGNSA in the germline V gene. The CDR3 covers 15 residues. CDR3 sequence (DNA): TGTGCCAGCAGCTTAGCAGGGGCAACTAATGAAAAACTGTTTTTT. Translation gives CASSLAGATNEKLFF. Complete variable domain (other parts from reference TRBV7-2 and TRBJ1-4): GAGVSQSPSNKVTEKGKDVELRCDPISGHTALYWYRQSLGQGLEFLIYFQGNSAPDKSGLPSDRFSAERTGGSVSTLTIQRTQQEDSAVYLCASSLAGATNEKLFFGSGTQLSVL.

With respect to this clone: The sample carries other DNA sequences with the same CDR3. The chain recombines TRBV5-1 with TRBJ1-3; 7 bases map to TRBD1. Germline values: CDR1 SGHRS, CDR2 YFSETQ. The CDR3 extends over 15 amino acids. V was clipped by 0 bases and J by 4 bases; unmatched bases: 4. This CDR3 is CASSLAGGAGNTIYF. CDR3 nucleotide sequence: TGCGCCAGCAGCTTGGCAGGGGGAGCGGGAAACACCATATATTTT.

This chain uses TRBV7-8 with TRBJ1-2; D unclear. Germline CDR1 is SGHVS and CDR2 is FQNEAQ. This CDR3 has 12 amino acids. Trimming left V 4 bases short and J 5 bases short, with 8 bases between. The CDR3 DNA reads TGTGCCAGCAGCTCGACGGGTTATGGCTACACCTTC. Encoded protein: CASSSTGYGYTF.

The chain has TRBV28 and TRBJ1-1; D unclear. CDR1 MDHEN and CDR2 SYDVKM come from the germline V gene. The V gene lost 5 bases and the J gene lost 2 bases, with 12 bases spanning the gap. CDR3 length equals 14 residues. The DNA for the CDR3 is TGTGCCAGCAGTCCCCTGACACCTAACACTGAAGCTTTCTTT. This gives the protein CASSPLTPNTEAFF. Filled out from reference TRBV28 and TRBJ1-1, the complete variable domain reads DVKVTQSSRYLVKRTGEKVFLECVQDMDHENMFWYRQDPGLGLRLIYFSYDVKMKEKGDIPEGYSVSREKKERFSLILESASTNQTSMYLCASSPLTPNTEAFFGQGTRLTVV.